The 15 T cell receptor beta chains listed next were all sequenced from one sample in a study of cytomegalovirus exposure and HLA in healthy donors. PCR involved 60 Vbeta and 13 Jbeta primers. Clones were read by immunoSEQ multiplex PCR, and TCRdb kept only the in-frame ones, dropping some. Of roughly 82,000 clones listed, 72% are singletons. Sequenced input: PBMCs. Every receptor here comes from a woman in her thirties or forties in good health and CMV-seropositive.

The chain combines TRBV5-1 with TRBJ2-7, with TRBD1 matching 12 bases. J gave up 2 bases and V 3 bases, and 3 bases lay outside the gene matches. CDR1 is SGHRS, CDR2 YFSETQ, per germline. The CDR3 has 15 amino acids. CDR3: CASSWDRGLPYEQYF. CDR3 bases: TGCGCCAGCAGCTGGGACAGGGGGCTCCCCTACGAGCAGTACTTC.

This clone was seen more than once but under ten times. The CDR3 sequence: CASSYSTGDYEQYF. For the CDR3, the DNA is TGTGCCAGCAGTTACTCTACAGGGGACTACGAGCAGTACTTC. This rearrangement joins TRBV6-5 to TRBJ2-7; 7 nucleotides align to TRBD1. The germline gives CDR1 MNHEY, CDR2 SVGAGI. V was pared by 0 bases and J by 3 bases, with 2 bases of the junction left unmatched. The CDR3 covers 14 residues.

The CDR3 loop is CASSEGAGLGNQPQHF. As DNA, the CDR3 is TGTGCCAGCAGTGAAGGGGCAGGGTTAGGCAATCAGCCCCAGCATTTT. The chain carries TRBV6-1 and TRBJ1-5, with D possibly being TRBD1 (5 bases). CDR3 length: 16 residues. V gave up 1 base and J gave up 2 bases, with 12 bases separating them. Germline CDR1 is MNHNS and CDR2 is SASEGT.

This chain connects TRBV2 to TRBJ1-2; D gene unclear. This CDR3 spans 12 amino acids. From germline, CDR1 is SNHLY and CDR2 FYNNEI. The V end lost 4 bases, the J end lost 5 bases, and 8 bases lay between the germline ends. This CDR3 reads CASSAGVYGYTF. CDR3 nucleotide sequence: TGTGCCAGCAGTGCCGGGGTTTATGGCTACACCTTC.

This clone was counted only a few times. The chain carries TRBV6-5 and TRBJ2-7; D is possibly TRBD2 (5 bases). V was shortened by 5 bases and J by 2 bases, with 13 bases between the two germline ends. The CDR3 length is 14 residues. Germline lookup yields CDR1 MNHEY and CDR2 SVGAGI. The CDR3 region is CASSKTGNPYEQYF. The CDR3 DNA sequence: TGTGCCAGCAGTAAGACGGGGAACCCCTACGAGCAGTACTTC.

V and J are TRBV7-2 and TRBJ2-1; maybe TRBD2 (5 bases). The V end lost 5 bases, the J end lost 1 base, and 12 bases lay between the germline ends. Germline CDR1 and CDR2: SGHTA and FQGNSA. The CDR3 has 15 amino acids. The CDR3 region is CASSAGLSSYNEQFF. Written as DNA, the CDR3 is TGTGCCAGCAGCGCCGGACTCTCTTCCTACAATGAGCAGTTCTTC.

V gene TRBV2 combines with J gene TRBJ1-1, with 9 bases matching TRBD1. Germline V lookup: CDR1 SNHLY, CDR2 FYNNEI. The CDR3 covers 14 residues. V lost 6 bases, J lost 5 bases, and 7 bases stayed unmatched. This CDR3 reads CASRETGGRTEAFF. DNA for the CDR3: TGTGCCAGCAGGGAAACAGGGGGCAGGACTGAAGCTTTCTTT.

V is TRBV6-5 and J is TRBJ2-7; 9 positions match TRBD1. Unmatched junction bases numbered 5, after V lost 6 bases and J lost 2 bases. CDR3 size: 14 residues. Germline V CDR1 and CDR2: MNHEY, SVGAGI. In DNA, the CDR3 is TGTGCCAGCAGGAGCGGGACAGGGACCTACGAGCAGTACTTC. This encodes CASRSGTGTYEQYF.

V and J are TRBV5-1 and TRBJ1-4; D gene unclear. V gave up 3 bases and J gave up 5 bases, with 5 bases separating them. CDR3 size: 12 residues. CDR1 and CDR2 from the germline V gene are SGHRS and YFSETQ. The CDR3, as DNA: TGCGCCAGCAGCTCCTCCAATGAAAAACTGTTTTTT. Protein sequence: CASSSSNEKLFF.

This sequence joins TRBV5-1 and TRBJ2-2; 12 bases align to TRBD2. V lost 2 bases, J lost 4 bases, and 9 bases stayed unmatched. The CDR3 is 18 amino acids. Germline CDR1 and CDR2: SGHRS and YFSETQ. For the CDR3, the DNA is TGCGCCAGCAGCTTAACTAGCGGGGGGCTCAGGAGCACCGGGGAGCTGTTTTTT. It specifies CASSLTSGGLRSTGELFF.

The gene calls are TRBV13 and TRBJ2-7, with 15 bases aligning to TRBD2. Unmatched junction bases numbered 11, after V lost 4 bases and J lost 1 base. From germline, CDR1 is PRHDT and CDR2 FYEKMQ (reference sequence). This CDR3 spans 19 amino acids. The CDR3 here is CASSSGGLAGGPWSYEQYF. The CDR3 coding sequence is TGTGCCAGCAGCTCCGGCGGACTAGCGGGAGGGCCGTGGTCCTACGAGCAGTACTTC.

The chain employs TRBV6-1 and TRBJ1-3; the D gene is possibly TRBD1 (5 bases). In germline, CDR1 is MNHNS, CDR2 SASEGT. The CDR3 contains 14 residues. The V gene lost 10 bases and the J gene lost 2 bases, with 15 bases spanning the gap. For the CDR3, the DNA is TGTGCCACCTTACAGGACCTTCCTGGAAACACCATATATTTT. Translating it yields CATLQDLPGNTIYF.

This clone has only a few counts. The chain employs TRBV6-1 and TRBJ1-4; D remains ambiguous. Germline-derived CDR1 and CDR2 are MNHNS and SASEGT. Trimming stripped 5 bases from V and 8 bases from J, with 9 bases between. The CDR3 is 12 amino acids. CDR3 DNA sequence: TGTGCCAGCAGTTCGACTTGGGAAAAACTGTTTTTT. Translated: CASSSTWEKLFF.

About this clone itself: The junction shows a germline mismatch at one end, possibly a read error. The V call is TRBV19, the J call TRBJ1-3; 8 nucleotides agree with TRBD1. The length of the CDR3 is 17 residues. Per germline, CDR1 LNHDA and CDR2 SQIVND (reference sequence). CDR3 amino acids: CASMRDRSWPSGNTIYF. In DNA, the CDR3 is TGTGCCAGTATGAGGGACAGGTCCTGGCCTTCTGGAAACACCATTTATTTT. Complete variable domain (other parts from reference TRBV19 and TRBJ1-3): DGGITQSPKYLFRKEGQNVTLSCEQNLNHDAMYWYRQDPGQGLRLIYYSQIVNDFQKGDIAEGYSVSREKKESFPLTVTSAQKNPTAFYLCASMRDRSWPSGNTIYFGEGSWLTVV.

The V gene is TRBV4-1, the J gene TRBJ2-6, with a weak D call TRBD1 (6 bases). CDR3 length: 20 amino acids. Trimming left V 0 bases short and J 2 bases short, with 20 bases between. The V gene's germline CDR1 is MGHRA and CDR2 YSYEKL. The CDR3 sequence: CASSQEVQPSGAPGANVLTF. For the CDR3, the DNA is TGCGCCAGCAGCCAAGAGGTCCAGCCCTCAGGGGCCCCTGGGGCCAACGTCCTGACTTTC.